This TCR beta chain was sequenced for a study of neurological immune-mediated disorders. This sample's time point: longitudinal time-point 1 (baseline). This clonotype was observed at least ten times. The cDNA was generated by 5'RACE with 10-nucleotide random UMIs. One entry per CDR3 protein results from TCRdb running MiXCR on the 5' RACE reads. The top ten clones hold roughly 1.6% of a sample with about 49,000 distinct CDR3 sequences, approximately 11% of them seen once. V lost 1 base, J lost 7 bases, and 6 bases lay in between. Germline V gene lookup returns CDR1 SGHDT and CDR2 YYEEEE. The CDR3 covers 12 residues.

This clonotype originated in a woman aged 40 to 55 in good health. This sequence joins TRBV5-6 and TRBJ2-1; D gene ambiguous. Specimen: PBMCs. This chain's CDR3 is CASSLLRNEQFF. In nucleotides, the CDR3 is TGTGCCAGCAGCTTGTTACGGAATGAGCAGTTCTTC.